Presented here are 12 T cell receptor beta chains from one specimen sequenced in a study of a mutant IDH1 vaccine in newly diagnosed glioma. Time point defined: week 47, end of study. Alongside topical imiquimod, each dose of vaccine comprised 300 ug of mutant IDH1 20-mer peptide. These receptors' antigens are unknown. TCRdb keeps only in-frame clones here, not all; method: immunoSEQ multiplex PCR. This sample has about 94,000 clones, with roughly 89% found just once. The source was PBMCs, collected from a glioma patient whose treatment included an IDH1 peptide vaccine. The source of these receptors is a woman aged 45 to 65 with glioma.

This chain joins TRBV11-2 and TRBJ2-1; perhaps D is TRBD1 or TRBD2 (5 bases each). Trimming cost V 6 bases and J 3 bases, with 15 bases left between them. The CDR3 sequence is 15 residues long. Germline V CDR1 and CDR2: SGHAT, FQNNGV. CDR3 amino acids: CASSATGQIYNEQFF. CDR3 bases: TGTGCCAGCAGTGCGACGGGGCAGATCTACAATGAGCAGTTCTTC.

The chain has TRBV9 and TRBJ2-3; D assignment may be TRBD1 or TRBD2 (6 bases each). V dropped 0 bases and J dropped 4 bases, with 12 bases sitting between them. Germline V CDR1 and CDR2: SGDLS, YYNGEE. The CDR3 has 15 residues. The CDR3 spells CASSVGVGGADTQYF. The CDR3 DNA is TGTGCCAGCAGCGTAGGTGTCGGGGGCGCAGATACGCAGTATTTT.

The V and J genes are TRBV7-9 and TRBJ1-3, with D unresolved. Trimming took off 5 bases at V and 0 bases at J, with 20 bases between the two ends. From germline, CDR1 is SEHNR and CDR2 FQNEAQ (reference sequence). The CDR3 contains 18 residues. This chain's CDR3 is CASSPPFWRVSSGNTIYF. CDR3 DNA sequence: TGTGCCAGCAGCCCCCCCTTCTGGAGGGTGAGCTCTGGAAACACCATATATTTT.

The chain links TRBV19 to TRBJ2-3, with D tentatively TRBD2 (7 bases). In germline, CDR1 is LNHDA, CDR2 SQIVND (reference sequence). The V gene lost 9 bases and the J gene lost 4 bases, with 14 bases spanning the gap. The CDR3 loop spans 13 amino acids. The CDR3 bases are TGTGCCAGCGTCGAGGGGGGGTCAGATACGCAGTATTTT. It is translated as CASVEGGSDTQYF.

This chain connects TRBV28 to TRBJ1-1, with D unclear. Germline V gene sequence: CDR1 MDHEN, CDR2 SYDVKM. V dropped 3 bases and J dropped 1 base, with 6 bases sitting between them. CDR3 size: 13 residues. For the CDR3, the DNA is TGTGCCAGCAGTTTCGGCCGGAACACTGAAGCTTTCTTT. Protein: CASSFGRNTEAFF.

The V call is TRBV29-1, the J call TRBJ2-3; D call uncertain. Per the germline V gene, CDR1 is SQVTM and CDR2 is ANQGSEA. This CDR3 is built from 13 residues. Trimming removed 3 bases from V and 1 base from J, with 8 bases in between. The CDR3, as DNA: TGCAGCGTTGAGTGGTCAGGCACAGATACGCAGTATTTT. Protein: CSVEWSGTDTQYF.

The DNA for the CDR3 is TGTGCCAGCAGCTGGGGGACAGGGAGAAACACCATATATTTT. This sequence encodes CASSWGTGRNTIYF. The chain employs TRBV7-2 and TRBJ1-3; the match to TRBD1 covers 9 bases. Looked up from germline, CDR1 is SGHTA and CDR2 is FQGNSA. The CDR3 spans 14 residues. J gave up 5 bases and V 4 bases, and 3 bases lay outside the gene matches.

The chain combines TRBV7-2 with TRBJ1-5; tentatively, D is TRBD1 (6 bases). The germline V and J ends were trimmed by 5 bases and 2 bases, with 10 bases remaining between them. From germline, CDR1 is SGHTA and CDR2 FQGNSA. The CDR3 covers 14 residues. This CDR3 reads CASSVRQGNQPQHF. DNA of the CDR3: TGTGCCAGCAGCGTACGACAGGGCAATCAGCCCCAGCATTTT.

CDR3 in amino acids: CASSPALGNQPQHF. CDR3 nucleotides: TGTGCCAGCAGCCCGGCCTTGGGCAATCAGCCCCAGCATTTT. The chain has TRBV28 and TRBJ1-5; D gene unclear. V was clipped by 6 bases and J by 2 bases, with 11 bases between them. The length of the CDR3 is 14 residues. Per germline, CDR1 MDHEN and CDR2 SYDVKM.

This chain uses TRBV29-1 with TRBJ2-7, with 7 bases matching TRBD1. Germline CDR1 SQVTM, CDR2 ANQGSEA. The V segment lost 4 bases and the J segment 2 bases; nucleotides outside the gene matches: 2. The CDR3 is 12 amino acids. The CDR3 loop is CSVGQGTYEQYF. CDR3 nucleotide sequence: TGCAGCGTTGGACAGGGTACCTACGAGCAGTACTTC.

This rearrangement joins TRBV19 to TRBJ2-7, with 10 nucleotides matching TRBD2. The ends lost 4 bases at V and 5 bases at J; junction bases unmatched: 11. The CDR3 length is 16 residues. The germline V gene has CDR1 LNHDA and CDR2 SQIVND (reference sequence). This CDR3 is CASSTYPSGRGNEQYF. The CDR3 coding sequence is TGTGCCAGTAGTACCTACCCTAGCGGGAGAGGAAACGAGCAGTACTTC.

The rearrangement joins TRBV29-1 to TRBJ1-4; D is perhaps TRBD1 (5 bases). This CDR3 has 13 residues. Germline-derived CDR1 and CDR2 are SQVTM and ANQGSEA. V dropped 5 bases and J dropped 5 bases, with 12 bases sitting between them. CDR3 amino acids: CSVSGRVNEKLFF. CDR3 nucleotides: TGCAGCGTTTCAGGGAGGGTAAATGAAAAACTGTTTTTT.